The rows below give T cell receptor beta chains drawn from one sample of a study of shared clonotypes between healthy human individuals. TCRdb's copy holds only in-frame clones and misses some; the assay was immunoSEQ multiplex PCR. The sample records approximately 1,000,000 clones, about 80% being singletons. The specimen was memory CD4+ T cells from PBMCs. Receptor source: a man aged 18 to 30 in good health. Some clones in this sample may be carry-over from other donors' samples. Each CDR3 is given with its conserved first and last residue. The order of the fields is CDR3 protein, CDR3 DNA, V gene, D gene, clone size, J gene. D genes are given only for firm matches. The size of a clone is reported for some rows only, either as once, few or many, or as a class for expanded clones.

CDR3 protein: CASSSKGGPPDGYTF; CDR3 DNA: TGTGCCAGCAGTTCCAAGGGGGGGCCGCCGGATGGCTACACCTTC; V gene: TRBV7-3; D gene: NA; clone size: NA; J gene: TRBJ1-2
CDR3 protein: CASSLETYTGELFF; CDR3 DNA: TGTGCCAGCAGCTTAGAGACTTACACCGGGGAGCTGTTTTTT; V gene: TRBV7-9; D gene: NA; clone size: once; J gene: TRBJ2-2
CDR3 protein: CASSTLTTATEAFF; CDR3 DNA: TGTGCCAGTAGTACCCTAACGACAGCAACTGAAGCTTTCTTT; V gene: TRBV19; D gene: NA; clone size: NA; J gene: TRBJ1-1
CDR3 protein: CAWGTGWATEAFF; CDR3 DNA: TGTGCCTGGGGGACAGGGTGGGCCACTGAAGCTTTCTTT; V gene: TRBV30; D gene: TRBD1; clone size: NA; J gene: TRBJ1-1
CDR3 protein: CASSPGQGATDTQYF; CDR3 DNA: TGTGCCAGCTCACCTGGACAGGGGGCGACAGATACGCAGTATTTT; V gene: TRBV18; D gene: TRBD1; clone size: NA; J gene: TRBJ2-3
CDR3 protein: CAISGSATDTQYF; CDR3 DNA: TGTGCCATCAGCGGGAGCGCGACAGATACGCAGTATTTT; V gene: TRBV28; D gene: TRBD2; clone size: NA; J gene: TRBJ2-3
CDR3 protein: CASSSFGSNEQFF; CDR3 DNA: TGCGCCAGCAGCTCCTTCGGCAGCAATGAGCAGTTCTTC; V gene: TRBV5-1; D gene: NA; clone size: NA; J gene: TRBJ2-1
CDR3 protein: CASSQGQNSGNTIYF; CDR3 DNA: TGTGCCAGCAGCCAGGGACAGAACTCTGGAAACACCATATATTTT; V gene: TRBV7-9; D gene: TRBD1; clone size: NA; J gene: TRBJ1-3
CDR3 protein: CASSPIIVGEQYF; CDR3 DNA: TGTGCCAGCAGCCCAATAATCGTGGGGGAGCAGTACTTC; V gene: TRBV7-9; D gene: NA; clone size: NA; J gene: TRBJ2-7
CDR3 protein: CASSPFRGGHGDTQYF; CDR3 DNA: TGTGCCAGCAGTCCCTTTAGGGGAGGGCACGGAGATACGCAGTATTTT; V gene: TRBV27; D gene: TRBD2; clone size: NA; J gene: TRBJ2-3
CDR3 protein: CASSDRPNYGYTF; CDR3 DNA: TGTGCCAGCAGTGACAGACCCAACTATGGCTACACCTTC; V gene: TRBV6-5; D gene: NA; clone size: NA; J gene: TRBJ1-2
CDR3 protein: CASSLSEASGRNEQFF; CDR3 DNA: TGTGCCAGCAGTTTATCCGAGGCTAGCGGGAGGAATGAGCAGTTCTTC; V gene: TRBV28; D gene: TRBD2; clone size: NA; J gene: TRBJ2-1
CDR3 protein: CASSPPGQGGSTQYF; CDR3 DNA: TGTGCCAGCAGCCCCCCGGGACAGGGAGGGAGTACGCAGTATTTT; V gene: TRBV28; D gene: TRBD1; clone size: NA; J gene: TRBJ2-3
CDR3 protein: CASSRDRVDNEQFF; CDR3 DNA: TGTGCCAGCAGCCGGGACAGGGTGGACAATGAGCAGTTCTTC; V gene: TRBV7-2; D gene: TRBD1; clone size: NA; J gene: TRBJ2-1
CDR3 protein: CASSGRTGSAQETQYF; CDR3 DNA: TGTGCCAGCAGCGGCCGGACAGGGTCGGCCCAAGAGACCCAGTACTTC; V gene: TRBV9; D gene: TRBD1; clone size: many; J gene: TRBJ2-5
CDR3 protein: CASSTQPANTEAFF; CDR3 DNA: TGCGCCAGCAGTACTCAACCCGCGAACACTGAAGCTTTCTTT; V gene: TRBV5-1; D gene: NA; clone size: NA; J gene: TRBJ1-1
CDR3 protein: CASSEFSGQEFGYTF; CDR3 DNA: TGTGCCAGCAGTGAATTTTCGGGACAGGAATTTGGCTACACCTTC; V gene: TRBV25-1; D gene: TRBD1; clone size: NA; J gene: TRBJ1-2
CDR3 protein: CSVGRVNEQFF; CDR3 DNA: TGCAGTGTTGGGCGGGTCAATGAGCAGTTCTTC; V gene: TRBV20-1; D gene: NA; clone size: NA; J gene: TRBJ2-1
CDR3 protein: CASSPQGSTYEQYF; CDR3 DNA: TGTGCCAGCAGCCCGCAGGGAAGTACCTACGAGCAGTACTTC; V gene: TRBV11-3; D gene: NA; clone size: NA; J gene: TRBJ2-7
CDR3 protein: CASSSTDLGLRIYEQYF; CDR3 DNA: TGTGCCAGCAGTAGCACTGACCTGGGACTGAGAATCTACGAGCAGTACTTC; V gene: TRBV27; D gene: NA; clone size: few; J gene: TRBJ2-7
CDR3 protein: CATSRWGPNQPQHF; CDR3 DNA: TGTGCCACCAGCAGGTGGGGACCGAATCAGCCCCAGCATTTT; V gene: TRBV15; D gene: NA; clone size: NA; J gene: TRBJ1-5
CDR3 protein: CASSLGAFGGRITDTQYF; CDR3 DNA: TGTGCCAGCAGTTTAGGAGCCTTTGGGGGACGTATCACAGATACGCAGTATTTT; V gene: TRBV27; D gene: NA; clone size: once; J gene: TRBJ2-3
CDR3 protein: CASSGQITDTQYF; CDR3 DNA: TGTGCCAGCAGTGGACAGATCACAGATACGCAGTATTTT; V gene: TRBV6-5; D gene: NA; clone size: NA; J gene: TRBJ2-3
CDR3 protein: CASSFSTGEDTIYF; CDR3 DNA: TGTGCCAGCAGCTTCTCGACAGGGGAGGACACCATATATTTT; V gene: TRBV7-9; D gene: TRBD1; clone size: NA; J gene: TRBJ1-3
CDR3 protein: CATRDRAGKSNQPQHF; CDR3 DNA: TGTGCCACAAGGGACAGGGCCGGGAAGAGCAATCAGCCCCAGCATTTT; V gene: TRBV10-3; D gene: TRBD1; clone size: once; J gene: TRBJ1-5
CDR3 protein: CASSPTTGYLSGANVLTF; CDR3 DNA: TGTGCCAGCAGCCCAACGACAGGGTACCTCTCTGGGGCCAACGTCCTGACTTTC; V gene: TRBV7-3; D gene: TRBD1; clone size: NA; J gene: TRBJ2-6
CDR3 protein: CASSEQSSGNTIYF; CDR3 DNA: TGTGCCAGCAGTGAACAGAGCTCTGGAAACACCATATATTTT; V gene: TRBV2; D gene: NA; clone size: few; J gene: TRBJ1-3
CDR3 protein: CASSPQGDRGFGELFF; CDR3 DNA: TGTGCCAGCAGCCCCCAGGGGGACAGGGGGTTCGGGGAGCTGTTTTTT; V gene: TRBV7-3; D gene: TRBD1; clone size: NA; J gene: TRBJ2-2
CDR3 protein: CASSSQGLTEAFF; CDR3 DNA: TGCGCCAGCAGCTCACAGGGCCTCACTGAAGCTTTCTTT; V gene: TRBV5-1; D gene: NA; clone size: NA; J gene: TRBJ1-1
CDR3 protein: CASRFIDSGNTIYF; CDR3 DNA: TGTGCCAGCAGGTTTATAGACTCTGGAAACACCATATATTTT; V gene: TRBV11-2; D gene: NA; clone size: NA; J gene: TRBJ1-3
CDR3 protein: CASILGRNLGTDTQYF; CDR3 DNA: TGTGCCAGCATCTTGGGACGGAACCTAGGCACAGATACGCAGTATTTT; V gene: TRBV28; D gene: NA; clone size: NA; J gene: TRBJ2-3
CDR3 protein: CASRRGEGGNTIYF; CDR3 DNA: TGTGCCAGCAGGAGGGGTGAGGGGGGAAACACCATATATTTT; V gene: TRBV6-1; D gene: NA; clone size: NA; J gene: TRBJ1-3
CDR3 protein: CASSSGNSQETQYF; CDR3 DNA: TGCGCCAGCAGCTCTGGGAATTCCCAAGAGACCCAGTACTTC; V gene: TRBV5-1; D gene: NA; clone size: NA; J gene: TRBJ2-5
CDR3 protein: CASSSSRLLFF; CDR3 DNA: TGTGCCAGCTCCAGCTCGAGACTGCTGTTTTTT; V gene: TRBV28; D gene: NA; clone size: NA; J gene: TRBJ1-4
CDR3 protein: CASSLAGREQYF; CDR3 DNA: TGTGCCAGCAGCCTAGCGGGACGGGAGCAGTACTTC; V gene: TRBV6-5; D gene: TRBD2; clone size: NA; J gene: TRBJ2-7
CDR3 protein: CASVRTEAFF; CDR3 DNA: TGCGCCAGCGTGAGGACTGAAGCTTTCTTT; V gene: TRBV10-1; D gene: NA; clone size: few; J gene: TRBJ1-1
CDR3 protein: CASSPPGTATKTF; CDR3 DNA: TGTGCCAGCAGCCCGCCCGGGACAGCCACCAAAACCTTC; V gene: TRBV6-5; D gene: TRBD1; clone size: NA; J gene: TRBJ1-2
CDR3 protein: CASSLEAGGQAFF; CDR3 DNA: TGTGCCAGCAGCTTAGAGGCAGGGGGGCAGGCTTTCTTT; V gene: TRBV7-6; D gene: TRBD1; clone size: NA; J gene: TRBJ1-1
CDR3 protein: CASIDQSNYGYTF; CDR3 DNA: TGTGCCAGCATCGATCAGTCTAACTATGGCTACACCTTC; V gene: TRBV6-5; D gene: NA; clone size: NA; J gene: TRBJ1-2
CDR3 protein: CASSIQGASTGELFF; CDR3 DNA: TGCGCCAGCAGCATACAGGGGGCAAGCACCGGGGAGCTGTTTTTT; V gene: TRBV5-1; D gene: TRBD1; clone size: NA; J gene: TRBJ2-2
CDR3 protein: CASSARTGGGYEQYF; CDR3 DNA: TGCGCCAGCAGCGCCCGGACAGGGGGTGGCTACGAGCAGTACTTC; V gene: TRBV4-3; D gene: TRBD1; clone size: NA; J gene: TRBJ2-7
CDR3 protein: CASSLKGQIYNEQFF; CDR3 DNA: TGTGCCAGCAGCTTAAAGGGCCAGATCTACAATGAGCAGTTCTTC; V gene: TRBV7-3; D gene: NA; clone size: NA; J gene: TRBJ2-1
CDR3 protein: CASSPTLNTEAFF; CDR3 DNA: TGTGCCAGCTCACCGACACTAAACACTGAAGCTTTCTTT; V gene: TRBV18; D gene: NA; clone size: NA; J gene: TRBJ1-1
CDR3 protein: CASSVAEGRHEQYF; CDR3 DNA: TGTGCCAGCTCAGTCGCCGAGGGGAGGCACGAGCAGTACTTC; V gene: TRBV18; D gene: NA; clone size: NA; J gene: TRBJ2-7
CDR3 protein: CASSPREAPGGNEQFF; CDR3 DNA: TGTGCCAGCAGCCCTAGGGAAGCCCCCGGCGGGAATGAGCAGTTCTTC; V gene: TRBV9; D gene: NA; clone size: NA; J gene: TRBJ2-1
CDR3 protein: CASSTWGQPQHF; CDR3 DNA: TGTGCCAGCAGTACCTGGGGTCAGCCCCAGCATTTT; V gene: TRBV27; D gene: NA; clone size: few; J gene: TRBJ1-5
CDR3 protein: CASSRSDTTEQYF; CDR3 DNA: TGTGCCAGCAGCCGATCGGACACTACGGAGCAGTACTTC; V gene: TRBV7-2; D gene: NA; clone size: NA; J gene: TRBJ2-7
CDR3 protein: CASSAQPGQGAVNNEKLFF; CDR3 DNA: TGTGCCAGCAGCGCCCAACCGGGACAGGGGGCGGTGAATAATGAAAAACTGTTTTTT; V gene: TRBV21-1; D gene: NA; clone size: NA; J gene: TRBJ1-4
CDR3 protein: CASSLTETYEQYF; CDR3 DNA: TGTGCCAGCTCACTTACAGAAACCTACGAGCAGTACTTC; V gene: TRBV18; D gene: NA; clone size: NA; J gene: TRBJ2-7
CDR3 protein: CASSQATGGGYGYTF; CDR3 DNA: TGCGCCAGCAGCCAAGCGACAGGGGGGGGCTATGGCTACACCTTC; V gene: TRBV4-3; D gene: TRBD1; clone size: NA; J gene: TRBJ1-2
CDR3 protein: CASSSQFVWRESPGGELFF; CDR3 DNA: TGTGCCAGCAGTTCCCAATTCGTCTGGCGGGAGAGCCCAGGCGGGGAGCTGTTTTTT; V gene: TRBV7-9; D gene: TRBD2; clone size: NA; J gene: TRBJ2-2
CDR3 protein: CASSLGDTIYF; CDR3 DNA: TGTGCCAGCAGCTTAGGGGACACCATATATTTT; V gene: TRBV7-6; D gene: NA; clone size: NA; J gene: TRBJ1-3
CDR3 protein: CASSLVTRSIQYF; CDR3 DNA: TGTGCCAGCAGCTTGGTTACCAGGAGTATTCAGTACTTC; V gene: TRBV11-3; D gene: NA; clone size: few; J gene: TRBJ2-4
CDR3 protein: CASTRDSFSYEQYF; CDR3 DNA: TGTGCCAGCACCCGGGACAGCTTCTCCTACGAGCAGTACTTC; V gene: TRBV6-1; D gene: TRBD1; clone size: NA; J gene: TRBJ2-7
CDR3 protein: CASSWGTGGVGEKLFF; CDR3 DNA: TGCGCCAGCAGCTGGGGGACAGGGGGCGTCGGGGAAAAACTGTTTTTT; V gene: TRBV5-1; D gene: TRBD1; clone size: NA; J gene: TRBJ1-4
CDR3 protein: CASSLSALTSGAGWYEQFF; CDR3 DNA: TGTGCCAGCAGCTTGAGCGCCCTGACTAGCGGTGCCGGGTGGTATGAGCAGTTCTTC; V gene: TRBV7-9; D gene: TRBD2; clone size: many; J gene: TRBJ2-1
CDR3 protein: CASSLEGIRYEQYF; CDR3 DNA: TGTGCCAGCAGCTTAGAGGGAATTCGCTACGAGCAGTACTTC; V gene: TRBV7-9; D gene: NA; clone size: NA; J gene: TRBJ2-7
CDR3 protein: CASSLAAPRLGGKLGGYTF; CDR3 DNA: TGTGCCAGCAGCTTGGCCGCCCCCCGCCTAGGGGGGAAGTTAGGTGGCTACACCTTC; V gene: TRBV5-6; D gene: NA; clone size: many; J gene: TRBJ1-2